This record looks at one TCR beta chain sequence and its context. The sample is drawn from a study of blood T cell repertoires in COVID-19. Across the whole study: The analysed material was cDNA or gDNA that came from T cells, B-cell-depleted T cells, or PBMCs.

Germline V gene lookup returns CDR1 SGHRS and CDR2 YFSETQ. V shed 1 base and J shed 0 bases, with 14 bases lying between them. This CDR3 comprises 18 residues. Here immunoSEQ multiplex PCR was the method, and the copy in TCRdb shows in-frame clones only, minus some. The repertoire includes over 250,000 clones, roughly 86% of them detected once, and about 2.1% sits in the top ten. This receptor was taken from a woman between 50 and 59 years old with acute or convalescent COVID-19. The V gene is TRBV5-1, the J gene TRBJ1-6, with TRBD1 as a possible D gene (5 bases). Sample: peripheral blood. CDR3 sequence: CASSLWIRASSYNSPLHF. DNA for the CDR3: TGCGCCAGCAGCTTGTGGATCAGGGCCAGCTCCTATAATTCACCCCTCCACTTT.